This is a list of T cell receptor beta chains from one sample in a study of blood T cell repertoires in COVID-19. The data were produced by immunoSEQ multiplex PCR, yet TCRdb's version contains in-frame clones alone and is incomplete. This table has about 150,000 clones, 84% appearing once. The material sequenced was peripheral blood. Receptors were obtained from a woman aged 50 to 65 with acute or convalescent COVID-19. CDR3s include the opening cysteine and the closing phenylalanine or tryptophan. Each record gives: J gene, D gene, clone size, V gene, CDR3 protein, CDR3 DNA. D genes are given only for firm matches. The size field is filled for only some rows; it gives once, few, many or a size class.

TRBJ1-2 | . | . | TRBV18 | CASSPVAGAEYGYTF | TGTGCCAGCTCACCAGTTGCGGGGGCGGAATATGGCTACACCTTC
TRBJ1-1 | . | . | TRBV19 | CASSIGFTRPEAFF | TGTGCCAGTAGTATTGGCTTCACCAGGCCTGAAGCTTTCTTT
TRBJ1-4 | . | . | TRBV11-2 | CASSSFRWNEKLFF | TGTGCCAGCAGCTCGTTCCGGTGGAATGAAAAACTGTTTTTT
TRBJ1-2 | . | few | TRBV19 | CASSPGRRAGGYTF | TGTGCCAGTAGCCCTGGACGGAGGGCGGGTGGCTACACCTTC
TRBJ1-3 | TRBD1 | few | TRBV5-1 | CASSLNLQGSGNTIYF | TGCGCCAGCAGCTTAAACTTACAGGGGTCTGGAAACACCATATATTTT
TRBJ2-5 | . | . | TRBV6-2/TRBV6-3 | CASSYRGYQETQYF | TGTGCCAGCAGTTATAGGGGGTACCAAGAGACCCAGTACTTC
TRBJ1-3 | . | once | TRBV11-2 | CASSLRGWVSSGNTIYF | TGTGCCAGCAGCTTACGGGGGTGGGTGAGCTCTGGAAACACCATATATTTT
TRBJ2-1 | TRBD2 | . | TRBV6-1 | CASSVIAGGGYNEQFF | TGTGCCAGCAGTGTTATAGCGGGAGGGGGTTACAATGAGCAGTTCTTC
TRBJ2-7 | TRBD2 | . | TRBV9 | CASSGGLAGVYEQYF | TGTGCCAGCAGCGGAGGACTAGCGGGAGTGTACGAGCAGTACTTC
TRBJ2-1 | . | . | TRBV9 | CASSYQSYNEQFF | TGTGCCAGCAGTTACCAGTCCTACAATGAGCAGTTCTTC
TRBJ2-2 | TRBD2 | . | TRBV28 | CASSLLAGDTGELFF | TGTGCCAGCAGCCTACTAGCGGGAGACACCGGGGAGCTGTTTTTT
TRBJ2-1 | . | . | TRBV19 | CASSSLATYNEQFF | TGTGCCAGTAGTAGCTTAGCGACCTACAATGAGCAGTTCTTC
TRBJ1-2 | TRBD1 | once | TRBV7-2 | CASSIRDRPYYGYTF | TGTGCCAGCAGCATCCGGGACAGGCCCTACTATGGCTACACCTTC
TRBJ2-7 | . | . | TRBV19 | CATVGRAPSYEQYF | TGTGCCACCGTAGGGCGGGCACCCTCCTACGAGCAGTACTTC
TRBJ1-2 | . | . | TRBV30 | CAWSSDFGYGYTF | TGTGCCTGGAGTTCCGACTTTGGCTATGGCTACACCTTC
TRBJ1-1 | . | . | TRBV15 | CATLDQGWFTEAFF | TGTGCCACCCTTGATCAGGGATGGTTCACTGAAGCTTTCTTT
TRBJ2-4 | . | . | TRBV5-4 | CASSLGRDDIQYF | TGTGCCAGCAGCTTGGGCAGGGATGACATTCAGTACTTC
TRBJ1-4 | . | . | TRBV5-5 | CASSLRGATNEKLFF | TGTGCCAGCAGCTTGCGAGGAGCAACTAATGAAAAACTGTTTTTT
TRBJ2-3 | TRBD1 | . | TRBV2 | CASSAAGGGDTQYF | TGTGCCAGCAGTGCGGCAGGGGGCGGGGATACGCAGTATTTT
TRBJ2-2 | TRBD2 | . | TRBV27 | CASSLGGGGGELFF | TGTGCCAGCAGTTTGGGCGGGGGAGGCGGGGAGCTGTTTTTT
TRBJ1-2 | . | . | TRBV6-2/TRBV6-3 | CASSGGIYGYTF | TGTGCCAGCAGCGGGGGGATCTATGGCTACACCTTC
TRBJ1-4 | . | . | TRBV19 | CASSSSQGRGPNEKLFF | TGTGCCAGTAGTTCTTCGCAGGGGAGGGGCCCTAATGAAAAACTGTTTTTT
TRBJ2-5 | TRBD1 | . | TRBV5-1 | CASSLGQGGAQETQYF | TGCGCCAGCAGCTTGGGACAGGGTGGGGCACAAGAGACCCAGTACTTC
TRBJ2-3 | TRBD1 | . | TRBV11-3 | CASSLRGDRGSDTQYF | TGTGCCAGCAGCTTACGTGGGGACAGGGGGTCAGATACGCAGTATTTT
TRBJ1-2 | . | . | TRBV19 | CASTLSETYGYTF | TGTGCCAGTACCCTCAGTGAAACCTATGGCTACACCTTC
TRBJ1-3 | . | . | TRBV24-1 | CATEGSRSGNTIYF | TGTGCCACCGAGGGTAGTCGGTCTGGAAACACCATATATTTT
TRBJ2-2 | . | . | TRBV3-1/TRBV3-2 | CASSLGLNGELFF | TGTGCCAGCAGCCTCGGACTGAACGGGGAGCTGTTTTTT
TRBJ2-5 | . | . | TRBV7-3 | CASSLRGGVQETQYF | TGTGCCAGCAGCTTAAGGGGAGGTGTACAAGAGACCCAGTACTTC
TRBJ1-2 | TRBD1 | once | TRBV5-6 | CASSRTGRVYGYTF | TGTGCCAGCAGCCGGACAGGGAGGGTCTATGGCTACACCTTC
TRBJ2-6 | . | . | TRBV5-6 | CASSLGAGEHSGANVLTF | TGTGCCAGCAGCTTGGGAGCCGGGGAACACTCTGGGGCCAACGTCCTGACTTTC
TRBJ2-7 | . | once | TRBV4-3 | CASSQGGKTYEQYF | TGCGCCAGCAGCCAAGGTGGCAAAACCTACGAGCAGTACTTC
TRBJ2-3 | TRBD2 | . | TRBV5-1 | CASSLTSGADTQYF | TGCGCCAGCAGCTTGACTAGCGGTGCAGATACGCAGTATTTT
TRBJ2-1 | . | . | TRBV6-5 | CASSRGNAHNEQFF | TGTGCCAGCAGTAGGGGCAACGCCCACAATGAGCAGTTCTTC
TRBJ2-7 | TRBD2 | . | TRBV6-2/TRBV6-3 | CASSYVNGTSVYEQYF | TGTGCCAGCAGTTATGTTAATGGGACTAGCGTGTACGAGCAGTACTTC
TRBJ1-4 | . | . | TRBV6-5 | CASKYRATNEKLFF | TGTGCCAGCAAATACAGGGCCACTAATGAAAAACTGTTTTTT
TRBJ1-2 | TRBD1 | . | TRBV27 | CASSWGQGAGGYTF | TGTGCCAGCAGCTGGGGACAGGGGGCTGGCGGCTACACCTTC
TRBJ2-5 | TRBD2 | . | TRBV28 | CATRTSGRGAETQYF | TGTGCCACAAGGACTAGCGGGAGAGGCGCAGAGACCCAGTACTTC
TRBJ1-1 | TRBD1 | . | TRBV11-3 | CASSSGQGDRTEAFF | TGTGCCAGCAGCTCCGGACAGGGTGATCGCACTGAAGCTTTCTTT
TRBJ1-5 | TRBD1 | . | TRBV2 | CASSPGTGGVGNQPQHF | TGTGCCAGCAGCCCCGGGACAGGGGGCGTCGGCAATCAGCCCCAGCATTTT